Following are 9 T cell receptor beta chains from one sample sequenced in a study of cytomegalovirus exposure and HLA in healthy donors. Both 60 Vbeta primers and 13 Jbeta primers went into the PCR. TCRdb's copy holds only in-frame clones and misses some; the assay was immunoSEQ multiplex PCR. The table shows about 36,000 clones, with nearly 70% occurring only once. Sequenced sample: PBMCs. The receptors shown here come from a young man in good health and CMV-seronegative.

The chain's CDR3 is CAISAQGKTSGGRYEQYF. The CDR3 DNA is TGTGCCATCAGCGCCCAAGGGAAGACTAGCGGGGGCCGGTACGAGCAGTACTTC. The gene calls are TRBV10-3 and TRBJ2-7; 12 positions agree with TRBD2. The CDR3 runs 18 residues. The V gene end was trimmed by 6 bases and the J gene end by 4 bases; junction bases not matched to a gene: 16. From germline, CDR1 is ENHRY and CDR2 SYGVKD.

The chain has TRBV2 and TRBJ1-4, with D possibly matching TRBD1 (5 bases). The CDR3 has 17 residues. Trimming stripped 6 bases from V and 1 base from J, with 18 bases between. CDR1 and CDR2 from the germline V gene are SNHLY and FYNNEI. The CDR3 DNA reads as TGTGCCAGCAGAGGCTCCTTGCGGGGGTTAACTAATGAAAAACTGTTTTTT. Its translation is CASRGSLRGLTNEKLFF.

This clone was picked up a small number of times. The rearrangement joins TRBV19 to TRBJ1-2, with D hard to call. The V and J ends lost 6 bases and 2 bases respectively, with 10 bases between them. Germline V gene sequence: CDR1 LNHDA, CDR2 SQIVND (reference sequence). The CDR3 sequence is 13 residues long. CDR3 nucleotides: TGTGCCAGTAGAAAATCTTCCAACTATGGCTACACCTTC. It specifies CASRKSSNYGYTF.

This clone has more than one count but fewer than ten. The chain employs TRBV4-1 and TRBJ2-7, with 9 nucleotides matching TRBD1. J gave up 9 bases and V 0 bases, and 12 bases lay outside the gene matches. CDR1 and CDR2 (germline): MGHRA, YSYEKL. This CDR3 is built from 16 residues. CDR3 in DNA: TGCGCCAGCAGCCAAGAAGAGTGGGACAGGGAATTGGGGCAGTACTTC. This translates into CASSQEEWDRELGQYF.

V is TRBV7-2 and J is TRBJ1-5, with a weak D call TRBD1 (6 bases). Germline CDR1 and CDR2: SGHTA and FQGNSA. The CDR3 contains 14 residues. V was clipped by 0 bases and J by 7 bases, with 10 bases between them. The CDR3 DNA follows: TGTGCCAGCAGCTTAGCCAGGGGTAACCAGCCCCAGCATTTT. Protein sequence: CASSLARGNQPQHF. Using reference TRBV7-2 and TRBJ1-5 for the parts outside the CDR3, the full variable domain is GAGVSQSPSNKVTEKGKDVELRCDPISGHTALYWYRQSLGQGLEFLIYFQGNSAPDKSGLPSDRFSAERTGGSVSTLTIQRTQQEDSAVYLCASSLARGNQPQHFGDGTRLSIL.

The sample holds one count of this clone. The chain employs TRBV18 and TRBJ1-1, with 9 bases fitting TRBD1. The V gene end was trimmed by 6 bases and the J gene end by 1 base; junction bases not matched to a gene: 9. This CDR3 contains 16 residues. Germline V lookup: CDR1 KGHSH, CDR2 LQKENI. CDR3 protein: CASSRVTGGRNTEAFF. In DNA form, the CDR3 reads TGTGCCAGCTCCCGGGTGACAGGGGGAAGGAACACTGAAGCTTTCTTT.

As to this clone: Additional DNA sequences in this sample encode the identical CDR3. This rearrangement joins TRBV5-1 to TRBJ2-7; 8 nucleotides agree with TRBD1. In germline, CDR1 is SGHRS, CDR2 YFSETQ. This CDR3 has 12 amino acids. J gave up 3 bases and V 4 bases, and 0 bases lay outside the gene matches. CDR3 amino acids: CASSGQGYEQYF. The DNA of the CDR3 is TGCGCCAGCAGCGGACAGGGCTACGAGCAGTACTTC.

This chain uses TRBV28 with TRBJ2-7, with 10 bases lining up with TRBD1. The CDR3 loop spans 14 amino acids. In germline, CDR1 is MDHEN, CDR2 SYDVKM. The V segment lost 5 bases and the J segment 2 bases; nucleotides outside the gene matches: 3. This CDR3 is CASSVGQGAYEQYF. The CDR3 bases are TGTGCCAGCAGTGTCGGACAGGGGGCCTACGAGCAGTACTTC.

V usage is TRBV27 and J usage is TRBJ2-7; 7 bases match TRBD1. CDR1 is MNHEY, CDR2 SMNVEV, per germline (reference sequence). V was clipped by 5 bases and J by 7 bases; unmatched bases: 8. This CDR3 comprises 13 residues. The CDR3 bases are TGTGCCAGCAGTAAGACAGGGTCTAGGGAGCAGTACTTC. Residues: CASSKTGSREQYF.